This T cell receptor beta chain was profiled in a study of T-cell reconstitution after alpha-beta-depleted transplantation in children. General study findings and limits: Recipient T cells and thymic progenitors that survived gave rise to the high TCRbeta diversity observed at day 60 in some patients.

V lost 1 base and J 1 base, leaving 11 bases between the germline ends. Germline lookup yields CDR1 SGHRS and CDR2 YFSETQ. The CDR3 runs to 15 residues. Unique molecular identifiers were built into the TCRbeta library. TCRdb reanalysed the PCR reads using MiXCR and keeps one entry per CDR3 protein. The profile shows just over 950,000 distinct CDR3 sequences, 25% to 30% of them singletons. As concerns this clonotype: Its antigen is unknown.

The sequencing used PBMCs, mostly from graft donor cells, collected 360 days after TCRalphabeta/CD19-depleted stem cell transplant. This clonotype originated in a boy under two years old who had a stem cell transplant for SCID, so the T cells may come from the graft donor. This chain links TRBV5-1 with TRBJ2-5, with a weak D call TRBD2 (6 bases). The CDR3 sequence is CASSLFAGSQETQYF. CDR3 in DNA: TGCGCCAGCAGCTTGTTCGCGGGGTCCCAAGAGACCCAGTACTTC.